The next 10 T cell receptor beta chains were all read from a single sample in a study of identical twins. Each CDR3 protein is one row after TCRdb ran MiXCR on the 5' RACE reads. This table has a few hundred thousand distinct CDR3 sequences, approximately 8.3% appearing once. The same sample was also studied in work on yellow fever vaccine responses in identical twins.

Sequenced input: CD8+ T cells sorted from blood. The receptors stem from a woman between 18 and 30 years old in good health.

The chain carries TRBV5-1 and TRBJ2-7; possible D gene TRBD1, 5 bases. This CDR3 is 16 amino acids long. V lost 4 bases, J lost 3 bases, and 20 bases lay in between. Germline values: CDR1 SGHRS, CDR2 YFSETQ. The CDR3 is CASSMAPTDTNYEQYF. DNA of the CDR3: TGCGCCAGCAGCATGGCTCCGACAGACACCAACTACGAGCAGTACTTC.

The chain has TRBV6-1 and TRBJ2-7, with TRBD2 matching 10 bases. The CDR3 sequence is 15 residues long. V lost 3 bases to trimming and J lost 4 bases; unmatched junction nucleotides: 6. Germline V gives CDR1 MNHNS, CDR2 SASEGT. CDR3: CASSDDLAGGYEQYF. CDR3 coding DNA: TGTGCCAGCAGTGACGACTTAGCGGGGGGTTACGAGCAGTACTTC.

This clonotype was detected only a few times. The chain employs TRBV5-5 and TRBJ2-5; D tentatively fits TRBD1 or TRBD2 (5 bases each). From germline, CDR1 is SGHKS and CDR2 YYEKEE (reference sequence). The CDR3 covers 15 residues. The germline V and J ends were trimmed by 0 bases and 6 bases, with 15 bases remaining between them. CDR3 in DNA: TGTGCCAGCAGCTTGGAGGGAATATGGGGGAAGACCCAGTACTTC. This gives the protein CASSLEGIWGKTQYF.

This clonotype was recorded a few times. The CDR3 here is CASSQSPDGGYEQYF. The CDR3 DNA reads as TGTGCCAGCAGCCAAAGTCCGGACGGGGGCTACGAGCAGTACTTC. The chain recombines TRBV27 with TRBJ2-7; TRBD2 is a possible D gene (6 bases). Germline loops: CDR1 MNHEY, CDR2 SMNVEV (reference sequence). The CDR3 extends over 15 amino acids. The V gene lost 6 bases and the J gene lost 3 bases, with 18 bases spanning the gap.

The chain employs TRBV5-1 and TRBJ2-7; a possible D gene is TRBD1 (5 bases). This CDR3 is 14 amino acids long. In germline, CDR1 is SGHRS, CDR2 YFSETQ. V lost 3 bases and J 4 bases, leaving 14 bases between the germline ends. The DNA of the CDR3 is TGCGCCAGCAGCTCGCAGGACAATTTTTACGAGCAGTACTTC. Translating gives CASSSQDNFYEQYF.

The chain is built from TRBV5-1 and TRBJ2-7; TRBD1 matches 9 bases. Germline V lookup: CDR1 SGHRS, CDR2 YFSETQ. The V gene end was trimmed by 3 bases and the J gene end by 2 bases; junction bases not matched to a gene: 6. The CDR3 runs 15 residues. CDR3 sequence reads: CASSSKQGATYEQYF. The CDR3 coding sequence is TGCGCCAGCAGCTCCAAACAGGGGGCTACCTACGAGCAGTACTTC.

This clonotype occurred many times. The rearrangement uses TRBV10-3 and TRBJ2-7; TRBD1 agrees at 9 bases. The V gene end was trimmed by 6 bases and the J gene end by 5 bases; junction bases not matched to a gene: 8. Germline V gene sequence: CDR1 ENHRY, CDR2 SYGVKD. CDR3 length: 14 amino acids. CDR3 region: CAIRTRDRVDEQYF. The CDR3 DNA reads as TGTGCCATCAGAACCCGGGACAGGGTCGACGAGCAGTACTTC.

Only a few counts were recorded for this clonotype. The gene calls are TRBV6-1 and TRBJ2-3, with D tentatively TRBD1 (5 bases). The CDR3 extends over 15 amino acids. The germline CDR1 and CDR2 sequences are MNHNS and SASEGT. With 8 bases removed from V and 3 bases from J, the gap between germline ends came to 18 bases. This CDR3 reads CASWGGSRLTDTQYF. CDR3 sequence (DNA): TGTGCCAGCTGGGGCGGAAGCCGTTTGACAGATACGCAGTATTTT.

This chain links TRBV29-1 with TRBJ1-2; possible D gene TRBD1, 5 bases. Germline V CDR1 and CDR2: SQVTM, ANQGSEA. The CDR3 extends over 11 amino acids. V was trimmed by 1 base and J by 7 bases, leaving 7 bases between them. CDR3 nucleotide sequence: TGCAGCGTTGAAGGGGACGCTGGCTACACCTTC. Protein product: CSVEGDAGYTF.

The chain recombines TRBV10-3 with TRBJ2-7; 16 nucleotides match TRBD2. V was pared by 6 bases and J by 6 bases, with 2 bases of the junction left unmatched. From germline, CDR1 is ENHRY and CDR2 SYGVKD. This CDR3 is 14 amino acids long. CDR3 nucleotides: TGTGCCATCAGCGGGACTAGCGGGAGGGCCGAGCAGTACTTC. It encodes CAISGTSGRAEQYF.